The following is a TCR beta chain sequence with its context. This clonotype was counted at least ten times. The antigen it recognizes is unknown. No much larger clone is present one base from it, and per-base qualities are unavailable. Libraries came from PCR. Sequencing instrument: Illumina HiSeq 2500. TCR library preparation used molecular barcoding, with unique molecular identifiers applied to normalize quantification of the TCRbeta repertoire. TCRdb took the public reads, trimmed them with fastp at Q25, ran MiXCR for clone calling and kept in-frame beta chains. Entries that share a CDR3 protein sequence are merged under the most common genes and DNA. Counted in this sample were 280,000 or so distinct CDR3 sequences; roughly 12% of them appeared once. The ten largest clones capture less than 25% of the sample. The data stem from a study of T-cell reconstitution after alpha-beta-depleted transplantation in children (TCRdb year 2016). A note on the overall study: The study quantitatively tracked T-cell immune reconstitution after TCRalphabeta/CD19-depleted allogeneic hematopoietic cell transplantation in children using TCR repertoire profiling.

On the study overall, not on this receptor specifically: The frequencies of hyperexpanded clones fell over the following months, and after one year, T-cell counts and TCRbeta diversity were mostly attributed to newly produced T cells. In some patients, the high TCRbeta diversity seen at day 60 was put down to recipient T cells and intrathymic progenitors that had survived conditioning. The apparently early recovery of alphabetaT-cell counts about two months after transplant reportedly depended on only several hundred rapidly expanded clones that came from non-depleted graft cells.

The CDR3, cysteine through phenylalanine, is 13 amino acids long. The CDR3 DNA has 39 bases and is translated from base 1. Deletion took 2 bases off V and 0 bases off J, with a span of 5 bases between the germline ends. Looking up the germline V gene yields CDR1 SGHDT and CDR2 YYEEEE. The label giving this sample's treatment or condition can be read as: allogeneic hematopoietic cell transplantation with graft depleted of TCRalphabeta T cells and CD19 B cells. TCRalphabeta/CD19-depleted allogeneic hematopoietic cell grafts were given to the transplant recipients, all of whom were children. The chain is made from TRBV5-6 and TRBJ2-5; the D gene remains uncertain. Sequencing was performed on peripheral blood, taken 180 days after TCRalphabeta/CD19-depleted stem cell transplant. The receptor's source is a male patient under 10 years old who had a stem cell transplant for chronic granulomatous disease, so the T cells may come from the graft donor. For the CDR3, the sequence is CASSLGDQETQYF. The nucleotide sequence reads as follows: TGTGCCAGCAGCTTAGGAGACCAAGAGACCCAGTACTTC.